The 7 T cell receptor beta chains below all came from one sample that was sequenced in a study of blood T cells in healthy people across ages. Sample-barcoded 5' priming and a J-beta primer mix drove a second PCR of roughly 6 to 12 cycles. MiXCR, run by TCRdb on the 5' RACE reads, gives a single entry per CDR3 protein. Of 550,000 to 800,000 distinct CDR3 sequences in the sample, roughly 32% are singletons; the top ten hold approximately 15%. The material sequenced was blood. Source of these receptors: a woman older than 75 in good health.

The chain is built from TRBV6-6 and TRBJ2-7; D is uncertain. Germline V gene sequence: CDR1 MNHNY, CDR2 SVGAGI (reference sequence). This CDR3 contains 13 residues. V was clipped by 2 bases and J by 10 bases, with 15 bases between them. CDR3 protein: CASSYRSPRPQYF. CDR3 nucleotide sequence: TGTGCCAGCAGTTACAGGTCTCCGAGGCCCCAGTACTTC.

The genes are TRBV7-2 and TRBJ2-4; D may be TRBD2 (6 bases). Between the trimmed V and J ends, which lost 2 bases and 13 bases, there was a span of 30 bases. The CDR3 loop spans 18 amino acids. CDR1 and CDR2 (germline): SGHTA, FQGNSA. The CDR3 is CASSLRGGGLAVSYKQYF. The CDR3 DNA reads TGTGCCAGCAGCTTAAGGGGTGGGGGGTTGGCGGTTTCCTACAAGCAGTACTTC.

Details on this clonotype: A much larger clone sits a single nucleotide away, making a read error possible. V usage is TRBV20-1 and J usage is TRBJ1-6, with 7 bases matching TRBD1. The CDR3 contains 13 residues. V shed 5 bases and J 10 bases; nucleotides not matched to a gene: 8. Germline V gives CDR1 DFQATT, CDR2 SNEGSKA (reference sequence). The CDR3 sequence is CSARNRGDSPLHF. Here the CDR3 DNA reads TGCAGTGCTCGCAACAGGGGTGACTCACCCCTCCACTTT.

The genes are TRBV5-6 and TRBJ1-1; 11 bases map to TRBD1. CDR3 size: 14 residues. CDR1 and CDR2 (germline): SGHDT, YYEEEE. The J segment lost 5 bases and the V segment lost 4 bases, leaving 4 bases of the junction unmatched. CDR3 sequence (DNA): TGTGCCAGCAGCCGGGACAGGGGGAAGACTGAAGCTTTCTTT. It codes for CASSRDRGKTEAFF.

This clonotype has only a few counts. A clone one base away is much larger, so this may be a read error. The chain carries TRBV15 and TRBJ2-1; TRBD2 might be the D (5 bases). Trimming took 6 bases from V and 2 from J, leaving 11 bases between them. Germline-derived CDR1 and CDR2 are LNHNV and YYDKDF (reference sequence). The CDR3 is made up of 14 amino acids. CDR3 region: CATRSGRTYNEQFF. CDR3 bases: TGTGCCACCAGGAGCGGACGAACCTACAATGAGCAGTTCTTC. Full variable domain (rest looked up from reference TRBV15 and TRBJ2-1): DAMVIQNPRYQVTQFGKPVTLSCSQTLNHNVMYWYQQKSSQAPKLLFHYYDKDFNNEADTPDNFQSRRPNTSFCFLDIRSPGLGDTAMYLCATRSGRTYNEQFFGPGTRLTVL.

This clonotype occurred many times. V is TRBV12-3 or TRBV12-4 and J is TRBJ1-2; 7 bases align to TRBD1. The CDR3 loop spans 16 amino acids. V was clipped by 7 bases and J by 8 bases; unmatched bases: 19. CDR3 loop: CASTVSSIDRADGYTF. In DNA form, the CDR3 reads TGTGCCAGCACTGTTTCCTCCATCGACAGGGCGGACGGCTACACCTTC.

To note about this clonotype: A read error is possible here, since a much larger clone lies one base away. This rearrangement joins TRBV15 to TRBJ2-7; 8 nucleotides align to TRBD2. CDR1 and CDR2 (germline): LNHNV, YYDKDF (reference sequence). The CDR3 contains 13 residues. The trim removed 5 bases at V and 7 bases at J, leaving 7 bases unmatched. For the CDR3, the DNA is TGTGCCACCAGCGTGACTAGCGACGCTGAGCAGTACTTC. Amino acids: CATSVTSDAEQYF.